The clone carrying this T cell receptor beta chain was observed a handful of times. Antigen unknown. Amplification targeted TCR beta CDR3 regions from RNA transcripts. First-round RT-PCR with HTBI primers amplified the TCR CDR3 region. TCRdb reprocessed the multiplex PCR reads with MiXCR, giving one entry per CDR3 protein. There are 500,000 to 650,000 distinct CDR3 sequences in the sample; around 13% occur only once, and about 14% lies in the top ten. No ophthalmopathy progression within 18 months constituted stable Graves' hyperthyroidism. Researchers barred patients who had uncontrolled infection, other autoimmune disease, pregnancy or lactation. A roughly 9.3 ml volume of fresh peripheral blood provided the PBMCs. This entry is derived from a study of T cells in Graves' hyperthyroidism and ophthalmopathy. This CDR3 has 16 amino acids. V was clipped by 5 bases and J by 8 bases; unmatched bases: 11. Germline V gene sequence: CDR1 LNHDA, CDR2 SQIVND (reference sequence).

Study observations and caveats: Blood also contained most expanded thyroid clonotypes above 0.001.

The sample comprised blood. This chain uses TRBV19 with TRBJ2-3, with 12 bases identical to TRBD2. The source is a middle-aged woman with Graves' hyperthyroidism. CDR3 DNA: TGTGCCAGTAGTTCCCGACTAGCGGGAGCCCTGGGTACGCAGTATTTT. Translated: CASSSRLAGALGTQYF. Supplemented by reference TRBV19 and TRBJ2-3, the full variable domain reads DGGITQSPKYLFRKEGQNVTLSCEQNLNHDAMYWYRQDPGQGLRLIYYSQIVNDFQKGDIAEGYSVSREKKESFPLTVTSAQKNPTAFYLCASSSRLAGALGTQYFGPGTRLTVL.